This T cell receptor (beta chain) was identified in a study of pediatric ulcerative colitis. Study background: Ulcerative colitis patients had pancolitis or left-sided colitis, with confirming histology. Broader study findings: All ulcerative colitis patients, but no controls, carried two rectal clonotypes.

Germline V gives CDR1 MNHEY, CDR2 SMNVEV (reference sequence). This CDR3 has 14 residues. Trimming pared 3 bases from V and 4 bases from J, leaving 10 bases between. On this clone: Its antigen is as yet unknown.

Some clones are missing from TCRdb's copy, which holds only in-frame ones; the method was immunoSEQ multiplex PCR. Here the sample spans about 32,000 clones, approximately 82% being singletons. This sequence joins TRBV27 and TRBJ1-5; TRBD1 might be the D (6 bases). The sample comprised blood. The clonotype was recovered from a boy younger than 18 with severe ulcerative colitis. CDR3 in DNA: TGTGCCAGCAGTTTGGGAGGGGGGAATCAGCCCCAGCATTTT. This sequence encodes CASSLGGGNQPQHF.